These 3 T cell receptor beta chains were sequenced from one sample in a study of radiotherapy plus CTLA-4 blockade in lung cancer. TCRdb's table, derived via immunoSEQ multiplex PCR, lists solely in-frame clones and lacks some. The table records under 55,000 clones, more than 75% of them present only once. The sample here was peripheral blood, taken from a patient treated with radiotherapy plus ipilimumab. Receptor source: a human donor with non-small cell lung cancer who had stable disease on radiotherapy plus ipilimumab.

The chain employs TRBV5-1 and TRBJ1-1, with TRBD1 matching over 9 bases. CDR1 SGHRS and CDR2 YFSETQ come from the germline V gene. The length of the CDR3 is 15 residues. With V trimmed by 1 base and J by 1 base, 2 bases remained unmatched. The CDR3 coding sequence is TGCGCCAGCAGCTTGCAACAGGGGGCGAACACTGAAGCTTTCTTT. This codes for CASSLQQGANTEAFF.

J is TRBJ2-7 and V is TRBV6-5; the match to TRBD2 covers 13 bases. Germline assignment: CDR1 MNHEY and CDR2 SVGAGI. V dropped 5 bases and J dropped 4; count of bases not matched to a gene: 5. CDR3 size: 15 residues. CDR3 loop: CASSTWTSGRYEQYF. CDR3 in DNA: TGTGCCAGCAGTACGTGGACTAGCGGGAGATACGAGCAGTACTTC.

The V and J genes are TRBV5-6 and TRBJ2-5; a possible D gene is TRBD2 (6 bases). Judging by the DNA end, TRBJ2-7 fits better; the J call may be wrong. Germline CDR1 reads SGHDT; CDR2 reads YYEEEE. The CDR3 extends over 13 amino acids. CDR3 region: CASSTAGTYEQYF. The DNA of the CDR3 is TGTGCCAGCAGCACGGCGGGGACCTACGAGCAGTACTTC.